These 15 T cell receptor beta chains came from one sample sequenced in a study of blood T cell repertoires in COVID-19. Using immunoSEQ multiplex PCR, the repertoire was profiled, and TCRdb retains in-frame clones only, with some absent. The sample has 85,000 to 100,000 clones, almost 90% seen once. The specimen sequenced was peripheral blood. The receptors derive from a man aged 50 to 59 with COVID-19, enrolled during active disease.

The rearrangement links TRBV27 to TRBJ1-2; TRBD1 aligns across 7 bases. The CDR3 totals 13 residues. Germline V lookup: CDR1 MNHEY, CDR2 SMNVEV (reference sequence). Trimming removed 7 bases from V and 4 bases from J; junction bases left unmatched: 6. CDR3 sequence: CASMRQGGYGYTF. The CDR3 region has the DNA TGTGCCAGCATGCGACAGGGTGGCTATGGCTACACCTTC.

This chain joins TRBV5-1 and TRBJ1-5, with D possibly TRBD1 on 5 matching bases. This CDR3 has 15 residues. The germline V gene encodes CDR1 SGHRS and CDR2 YFSETQ. V was pared by 4 bases and J by 3 bases, with 14 bases between. CDR3: CASSPLGGVNQPQHF. The CDR3 nucleotides read TGCGCCAGCAGCCCACTGGGGGGAGTCAATCAGCCCCAGCATTTT.

The CDR3 spells CASSRDLAGETDTQYF. The CDR3 DNA reads TGCGCCAGCAGCCGCGACCTAGCGGGGGAAACAGATACGCAGTATTTT. V is TRBV4-3 and J is TRBJ2-3; TRBD2 matches at 10 bases. The CDR3 totals 16 residues. J was trimmed by 3 bases and V by 4 bases; bases with no gene match: 7. Germline loops: CDR1 LGHNA, CDR2 YSLEER.

The CDR3 spells CASSYIISGGNTGELFF. The CDR3 region has the DNA TGCGCCAGCAGCTACATAATAAGCGGGGGGAACACCGGGGAGCTGTTTTTT. The rearrangement joins TRBV5-1 to TRBJ2-2; 8 nucleotides agree with TRBD2. Germline values: CDR1 SGHRS, CDR2 YFSETQ. The CDR3 extends over 17 amino acids. Losses at the gene ends were 3 bases for V and 1 base for J; bases not matched to a gene: 8.

The CDR3 loop is CASSLWGQGGQPQHF. In nucleotides, the CDR3 is TGTGCCAGCAGTTTATGGGGACAGGGGGGTCAGCCCCAGCATTTT. V and J are TRBV27 and TRBJ1-5, with 11 bases matching TRBD1. CDR1 and CDR2 from the germline V gene are MNHEY and SMNVEV (reference sequence). J was trimmed by 6 bases and V by 1 base; bases with no gene match: 2. The CDR3 covers 15 residues.

The rearrangement uses TRBV21-1 and TRBJ2-1; the table's D call of TRBD1 was not tested on the DNA. TRBV21-1 is annotated as a pseudogene. CDR3 length: 13 amino acids. The CDR3 coding sequence is TGTGCCAGCAGCAAACCGACAGGGGGCGAGCAGTTCTTC. Residues: CASSKPTGGEQFF.

As regards this clone: A read error may produce the germline difference seen at one junction end. The chain carries TRBV11-3 and TRBJ2-4, with 10 bases matching TRBD1. Germline loops: CDR1 SGHNT, CDR2 YENEEA. This CDR3 has 19 residues. This CDR3 is CASSLDPLGTGDGRNIQYF. The DNA for the CDR3 is TGTGCCAGCAGTTTAGATCCGCTAGGGACAGGGGATGGGCGAAACATTCAGTACTTC.

The count of this clone is one. DNA for the CDR3: TGTGCCTGGAGTGTATCTTTTGTGTATGGCTACACCTTC. This translates into CAWSVSFVYGYTF. The gene calls are TRBV30 and TRBJ1-2, with D uncertain. This CDR3 spans 13 amino acids. CDR1 is GTSNPN, CDR2 SVGIG, per germline (reference sequence). Trimming cost V 0 bases and J 5 bases, with 10 bases left between them.

This sequence joins TRBV11-3 and TRBJ2-2; 7 bases agree with TRBD2. The germline CDR1 and CDR2 sequences are SGHNT and YENEEA. V was pared by 0 bases and J by 2 bases, with 6 bases of the junction left unmatched. This CDR3 has 17 residues. The DNA for the CDR3 is TGTGCCAGCAGCTTAGATCCCCTAGCGGCTAACACCGGGGAGCTGTTTTTT. This sequence encodes CASSLDPLAANTGELFF.

The V call is TRBV14, the J call TRBJ1-6, with 7 bases matching TRBD1. Germline-derived CDR1 and CDR2 are SGHDN and FVKESK. Germline trimming cut 4 bases from V and 10 bases from J; bases unmatched to any gene: 4. This CDR3 is 13 amino acids long. The CDR3 region has the DNA TGTGCCAGCAGCCGACAGGGAGTATCACCCCTCCACTTT. This codes for CASSRQGVSPLHF. Full variable domain (outside the CDR3, taken from reference TRBV14 and TRBJ1-6): EAGVTQFPSHSVIEKGQTVTLRCDPISGHDNLYWYRRVMGKEIKFLLHFVKESKQDESGMPNNRFLAERTGGTYSTLKVQPAELEDSGVYFCASSRQGVSPLHFGNGTRLTVT.

Details on this clone: An end of the junction differs from the germline gene, which may be a read error. The rearrangement joins TRBV13 to TRBJ1-5, with D unresolved. CDR3 length equals 13 residues. CDR1 is PRHDT, CDR2 FYEKMQ, per germline (reference sequence). CDR3 DNA: TGTGCCAGCAGCAAAGGCTCGGAGGCGCCCAAGCATTTT. Translating it yields CASSKGSEAPKHF. Full variable domain (outside the CDR3, taken from reference TRBV13 and TRBJ1-5): AAGVIQSPRHLIKEKRETATLKCYPIPRHDTVYWYQQGPGQDPQFLISFYEKMQSDKGSIPDRFSAQQFSDYHSELNMSSLELGDSALYFCASSKGSEAPKHFGDGTRLSIL.

The chain recombines TRBV6-6 with TRBJ1-5, with D possibly being TRBD1 (5 bases). From germline, CDR1 is MNHNY and CDR2 SVGAGI (reference sequence). V was clipped by 0 bases and J by 3 bases, with 12 bases between them. The CDR3 has 16 amino acids. CDR3 coding DNA: TGTGCCAGCAGTTACTCGCCCCGACAGCTCAATCAGCCCCAGCATTTT. It translates to CASSYSPRQLNQPQHF.

V gene TRBV19 combines with J gene TRBJ2-3; 14 nucleotides agree with TRBD2. The CDR3 has 15 amino acids. Trimming took 5 bases from V and 6 from J; bases not matched to a gene: 4. CDR1 LNHDA and CDR2 SQIVND come from the germline V gene (reference sequence). CDR3 DNA: TGTGCCAGTAGTCCGGGACTAGCGGGGGCCGATACGCAGTATTTT. Its protein is CASSPGLAGADTQYF.

The J gene is TRBJ1-2, the V gene TRBV29-1, with D possibly being TRBD1 (5 bases). From germline, CDR1 is SQVTM and CDR2 ANQGSEA. With 3 bases removed from V and 6 bases from J, the gap between germline ends came to 11 bases. The CDR3 has 12 amino acids. In DNA, the CDR3 is TGCAGCGTTGATACCAGGGTAGATGGCTACACCTTC. It is translated as CSVDTRVDGYTF.

V is TRBV19 and J is TRBJ1-6; 7 positions match TRBD1. J lost 4 bases, V lost 6 bases, and 15 bases had no gene match. This CDR3 comprises 18 residues. The V gene's germline CDR1 is LNHDA and CDR2 SQIVND (reference sequence). CDR3 coding DNA: TGTGCCAGTAGAAGACGAGCCGACAGGGACCTTTATAATTCACCCCTCCACTTT. It codes for CASRRRADRDLYNSPLHF.